A single sample is the source of the 10 T cell receptor beta chains below, sequenced in a study of cytomegalovirus exposure and HLA in healthy donors. 13 Jbeta primers and 60 Vbeta primers were used for the PCR. Assay: immunoSEQ multiplex PCR; the TCRdb copy retains only in-frame clones and omits some. The sample includes 160,000 or so clones, just under 80% seen only once; the top ten take 9.7%. The sequencing sample was made of PBMCs. The receptors shown here come from a young man in good health and CMV-seropositive.

This clone has only one observation. The chain has TRBV30 and TRBJ2-1, with 7 bases fitting TRBD2. Germline V gene sequence: CDR1 GTSNPN, CDR2 SVGIG (reference sequence). Trimming removed 3 bases from V and 5 bases from J; junction bases left unmatched: 4. The CDR3 contains 13 residues. Written as DNA, the CDR3 is TGTGCCTGGAGCGGCGGGAGAGACAATGAGCAGTTCTTC. This gives the protein CAWSGGRDNEQFF. The full variable domain, rest sourced from reference TRBV30 and TRBJ2-1, is SQTIHQWPATLVQPVGSPLSLECTVEGTSNPNLYWYRQAAGRGLQLLFYSVGIGQISSEVPQNLSASRPQDRQFILSSKKLLLSDSGFYLCAWSGGRDNEQFFGPGTRLTVL.

The V and J genes are TRBV9 and TRBJ2-7; 8 nucleotides match TRBD2. Germline V lookup: CDR1 SGDLS, CDR2 YYNGEE. The V and J ends lost 0 bases and 2 bases, in that order; junction bases with no gene match: 4. There are 15 residues in the CDR3. The DNA of the CDR3 is TGTGCCAGCAGCGTAGAACTAGCGGAGCCCTACGAGCAGTACTTC. Its translation is CASSVELAEPYEQYF.

The table lists this clone with a count of one. This chain uses TRBV7-2 with TRBJ2-5; D ambiguous. Germline V lookup: CDR1 SGHTA, CDR2 FQGNSA. V lost 3 bases and J 5 bases, leaving 16 bases between the germline ends. The CDR3 spans 15 residues. The CDR3 coding sequence is TGTGCCAGCAGCTTCTCTGGCGGAACGGAGGAGACCCAGTACTTC. This translates into CASSFSGGTEETQYF.

V usage is TRBV6-5 and J usage is TRBJ2-7; D is undetermined. CDR1 and CDR2 from the germline V gene are MNHEY and SVGAGI. V lost 4 bases, J lost 7 bases, and 11 bases lay in between. This CDR3 has 12 residues. The DNA for the CDR3 is TGTGCCAGCAGTTCCCCCCTGGAGGAGCAGTACTTC. This translates into CASSSPLEEQYF.

The J gene is TRBJ2-7, the V gene TRBV14; 8 positions match TRBD1. In germline, CDR1 is SGHDN, CDR2 FVKESK. The CDR3 length is 14 residues. V was clipped by 4 bases and J by 6 bases; unmatched bases: 8. The CDR3 spells CASSLGTGGSEQYF. The DNA of the CDR3 is TGTGCCAGCAGCCTCGGGACAGGCGGCTCCGAGCAGTACTTC.

The chain uses TRBV6-5 and TRBJ1-1; 10 nucleotides agree with TRBD1. Trimming at V came to 4 bases and at J to 5 bases, leaving 10 bases not matched to a gene. Germline CDR1 MNHEY, CDR2 SVGAGI. The CDR3 totals 16 residues. The CDR3 nucleotides read TGTGCCAGCAGTTTCGACCGGGACAGGGGCGGAACTGAAGCTTTCTTT. Amino acid sequence: CASSFDRDRGGTEAFF.

CDR3 nucleotide sequence: TGTGCCGCCGAAAGAGGGGGCCGTGAAAAACTGTTTTTT. Translating it yields CAAERGGREKLFF. The genes are TRBV6-4 and TRBJ1-4, with TRBD1 matching over 7 bases. CDR3 size: 13 residues. Germline loops: CDR1 MRHNA, CDR2 SNTAGT. The junction had 10 bases not matched to a gene; V was cut back by 11 bases and J by 7 bases.

The J gene is TRBJ1-2, the V gene TRBV5-1, with 7 bases matching TRBD1. J gave up 3 bases and V 4 bases, and 9 bases lay outside the gene matches. The CDR3 extends over 15 amino acids. Germline V gene lookup returns CDR1 SGHRS and CDR2 YFSETQ. The CDR3 DNA is TGCGCCAGCAGCCCGGCTGACAGGGCTGACTATGGCTACACCTTC. Amino acid sequence: CASSPADRADYGYTF.

The V gene is TRBV6-6, the J gene TRBJ1-1; a weak D match, TRBD1 (6 bases). V was shortened by 6 bases and J by 0 bases, with 11 bases between the two germline ends. Germline V gene sequence: CDR1 MNHNY, CDR2 SVGAGI (reference sequence). The CDR3 spans 14 residues. The CDR3, as DNA: TGTGCCAGCAGGGGAGGGGGGATGAACACTGAAGCTTTCTTT. Translation gives CASRGGGMNTEAFF.

The chain uses TRBV9 and TRBJ1-4; D is perhaps TRBD1 (6 bases). CDR3 length: 15 amino acids. V shed 0 bases and J shed 7 bases, with 13 bases lying between them. Germline assignment: CDR1 SGDLS and CDR2 YYNGEE. The CDR3 loop is CASSVGAGVGEKLFF. CDR3 nucleotides: TGTGCCAGCAGCGTAGGAGCAGGGGTGGGTGAAAAACTGTTTTTT.